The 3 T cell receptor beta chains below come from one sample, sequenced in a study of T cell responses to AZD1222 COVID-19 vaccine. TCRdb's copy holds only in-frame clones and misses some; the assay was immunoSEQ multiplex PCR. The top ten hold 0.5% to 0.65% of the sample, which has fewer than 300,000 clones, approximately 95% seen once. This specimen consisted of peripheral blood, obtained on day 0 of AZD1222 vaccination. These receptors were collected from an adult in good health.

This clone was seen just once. The CDR3 sequence: CASSSAPGTVNTEAFF. The CDR3 coding sequence is TGTGCCAGCAGCTCGGCCCCCGGGACGGTGAACACTGAAGCTTTCTTT. The chain couples TRBV7-2 to TRBJ1-1; perhaps TRBD1 as D (5 bases). Germline CDR1 SGHTA, CDR2 FQGNSA. CDR3 length: 16 amino acids. The V end lost 4 bases, the J end lost 0 bases, and 15 bases lay between the germline ends.

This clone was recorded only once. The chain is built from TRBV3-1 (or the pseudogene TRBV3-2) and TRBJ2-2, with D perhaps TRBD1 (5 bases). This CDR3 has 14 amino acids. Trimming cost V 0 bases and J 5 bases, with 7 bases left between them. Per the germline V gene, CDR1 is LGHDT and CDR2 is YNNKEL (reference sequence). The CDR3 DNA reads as TGTGCCAGCAGCCAAGATAGGGGAACCGGGGAGCTGTTTTTT. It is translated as CASSQDRGTGELFF.

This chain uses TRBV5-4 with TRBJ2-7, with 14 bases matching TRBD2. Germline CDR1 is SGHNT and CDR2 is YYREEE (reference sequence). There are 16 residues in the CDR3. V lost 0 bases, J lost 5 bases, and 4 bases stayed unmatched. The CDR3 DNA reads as TGTGCCAGCAGCTTGGGACTAGCGGGAGGGCCTCACGAGCAGTACTTC. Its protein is CASSLGLAGGPHEQYF.